In its sample, the clone carrying this T cell receptor beta chain was seen a few times. Libraries were prepared by immunoSEQ multiplex PCR; TCRdb keeps only in-frame clonotypes and omits some of them. The sample holds fewer than 50,000 clones; 65% to 90% are singletons and the top ten take under 9%. The record originates from a study of OX40 agonist ivuxolimab in advanced cancers. Study-wide background: Clinicians treated patients with ivuxolimab, an agonistic anti-OX40 (CD134) antibody.

With baseline, cycle 4 day 1, and cycle 7 day 1 as timepoints, blood was sampled. The CDR3 spans 15 residues. Trimming shortened V by 2 bases and J by 2 bases, and 10 bases separated the two germline ends. Germline lookup yields CDR1 SNHLY and CDR2 FYNNEI. Material: CD4+ or CD8+ T cells sorted from blood, obtained in a trial of the OX40 agonist ivuxolimab. V usage is TRBV2 and J usage is TRBJ1-3; D is perhaps TRBD1 (5 bases). The TCR was taken from an adult with an advanced solid tumor such as melanoma, head and neck, liver or kidney cancer. As DNA, the CDR3 is TGTGCCAGCAGTGAAAGGGGCTATGCTGGAAACACCATATATTTT. Protein sequence: CASSERGYAGNTIYF.